This T cell receptor beta chain was sequenced in a study of blood T cell repertoires in COVID-19. Turning to the study itself: Samples came from the United States, Italy and Spain, spanning acute and convalescent COVID-19.

After removal of 6 bases from V and 9 bases from J, the junction contained 11 bases not matched to a gene. Germline assignment: CDR1 GTSNPN and CDR2 SVGIG (reference sequence). CDR3 size: 15 residues. Authors' methods: Amplification of reference gene primers provided the estimated nucleated cell counts. The method was immunoSEQ multiplex PCR; TCRdb's version includes in-frame clones alone and lacks a portion of them. Clone size and the V and J calls come from that table; the DNA yielded D and trimming. This table has some 96,000 clones, 80% appearing once. The rearrangement joins TRBV30 to TRBJ1-6; 10 nucleotides match TRBD1. The source of this sequence is a woman in her 70s with acute or convalescent COVID-19. The sequencing sample was made of peripheral blood. The CDR3 DNA reads as TGTGCCTGCGTCCCGGGACAGGGGTCTGGTTCACCCCTCCACTTT. It specifies CACVPGQGSGSPLHF.